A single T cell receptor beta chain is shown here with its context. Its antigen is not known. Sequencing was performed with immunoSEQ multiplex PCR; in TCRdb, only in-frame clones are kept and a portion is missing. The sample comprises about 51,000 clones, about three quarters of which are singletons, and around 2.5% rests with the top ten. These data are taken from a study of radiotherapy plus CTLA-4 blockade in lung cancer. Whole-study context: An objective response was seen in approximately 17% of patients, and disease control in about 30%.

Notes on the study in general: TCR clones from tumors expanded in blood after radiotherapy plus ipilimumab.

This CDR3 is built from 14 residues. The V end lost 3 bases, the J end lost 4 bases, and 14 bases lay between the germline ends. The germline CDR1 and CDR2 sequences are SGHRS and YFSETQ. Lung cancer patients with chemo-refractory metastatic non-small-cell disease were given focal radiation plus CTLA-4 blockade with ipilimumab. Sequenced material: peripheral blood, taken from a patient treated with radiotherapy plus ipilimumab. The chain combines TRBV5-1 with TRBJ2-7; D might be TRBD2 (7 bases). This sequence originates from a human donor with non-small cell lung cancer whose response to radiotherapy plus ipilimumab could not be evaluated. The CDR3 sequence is CASSWGGGKYEQYF. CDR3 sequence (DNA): TGCGCCAGCAGCTGGGGGGGCGGGAAATACGAGCAGTACTTC. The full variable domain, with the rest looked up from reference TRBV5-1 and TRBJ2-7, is KAGVTQTPRYLIKTRGQQVTLSCSPISGHRSVSWYQQTPGQGLQFLFEYFSETQRNKGNFPGRFSGRQFSNSRSEMNVSTLELGDSALYLCASSWGGGKYEQYFGPGTRLTVT.